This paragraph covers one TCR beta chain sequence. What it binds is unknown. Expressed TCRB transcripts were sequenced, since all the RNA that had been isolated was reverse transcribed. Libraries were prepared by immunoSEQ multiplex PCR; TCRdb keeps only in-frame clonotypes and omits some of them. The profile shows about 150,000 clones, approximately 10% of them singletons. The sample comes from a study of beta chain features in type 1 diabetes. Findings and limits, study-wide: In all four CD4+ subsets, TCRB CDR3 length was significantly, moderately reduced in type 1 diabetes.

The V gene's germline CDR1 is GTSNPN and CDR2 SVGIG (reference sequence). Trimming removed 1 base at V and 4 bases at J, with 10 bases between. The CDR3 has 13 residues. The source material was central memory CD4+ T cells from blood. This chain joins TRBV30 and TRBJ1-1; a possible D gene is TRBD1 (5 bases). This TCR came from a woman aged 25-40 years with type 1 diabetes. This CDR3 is CAWSGGASTEAFF. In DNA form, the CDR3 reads TGTGCCTGGAGTGGTGGGGCTTCCACTGAAGCTTTCTTT.